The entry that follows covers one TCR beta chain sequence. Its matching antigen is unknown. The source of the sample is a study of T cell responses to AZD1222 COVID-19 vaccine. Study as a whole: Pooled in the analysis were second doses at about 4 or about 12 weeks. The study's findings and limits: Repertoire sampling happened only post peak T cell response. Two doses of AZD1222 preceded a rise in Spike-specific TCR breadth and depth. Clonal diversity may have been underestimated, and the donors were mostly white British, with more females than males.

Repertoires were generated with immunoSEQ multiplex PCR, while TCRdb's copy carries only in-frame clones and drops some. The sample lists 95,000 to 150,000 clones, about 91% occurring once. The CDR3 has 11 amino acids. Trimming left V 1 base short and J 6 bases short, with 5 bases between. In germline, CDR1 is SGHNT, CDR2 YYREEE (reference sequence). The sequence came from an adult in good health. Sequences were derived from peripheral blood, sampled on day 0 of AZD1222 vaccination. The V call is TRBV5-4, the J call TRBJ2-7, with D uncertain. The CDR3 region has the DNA TGTGCCAGCAGCTTGTGGGTCGAGCAGTACTTC. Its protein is CASSLWVEQYF. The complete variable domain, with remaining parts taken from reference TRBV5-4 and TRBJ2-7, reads ETGVTQSPTHLIKTRGQQVTLRCSSQSGHNTVSWYQQALGQGPQFIFQYYREEENGRGNFPPRFSGLQFPNYSSELNVNALELDDSALYLCASSLWVEQYFGPGTRLTVT.